This T cell receptor (beta chain) was documented in a study of blood T cell repertoires in COVID-19. Study background: Spain, Italy and the United States supplied samples that represented acute and convalescent COVID-19. T cells, B-cell-depleted T cells, or PBMCs provided the cDNA or gDNA that served as material.

In the study's own analysis: The assay estimated nucleated cells by amplifying reference gene primers. Here immunoSEQ multiplex PCR was the method, and the copy in TCRdb shows in-frame clones only, minus some. Clonal size and the V and J genes are those of that table, whereas D and trimming came from the DNA. Of 160,000 or so clones in the sample, approximately 90% were seen once. The count of this clone is one. The CDR3 spans 15 residues. With 4 bases clipped from V and 4 bases from J, the junction kept 5 bases outside the gene matches. Germline CDR1 SGHRS, CDR2 YFSETQ. The sequence was obtained from a woman aged 55 to 70 who had recovered from COVID-19. The rearrangement joins TRBV5-1 to TRBJ1-5; 10 positions agree with TRBD1. Sequencing was performed on peripheral blood. CDR3 nucleotides: TGCGCCAGCAGCCAGGGGACAGGGGTTAATCAGCCCCAGCATTTT. Translating gives CASSQGTGVNQPQHF.